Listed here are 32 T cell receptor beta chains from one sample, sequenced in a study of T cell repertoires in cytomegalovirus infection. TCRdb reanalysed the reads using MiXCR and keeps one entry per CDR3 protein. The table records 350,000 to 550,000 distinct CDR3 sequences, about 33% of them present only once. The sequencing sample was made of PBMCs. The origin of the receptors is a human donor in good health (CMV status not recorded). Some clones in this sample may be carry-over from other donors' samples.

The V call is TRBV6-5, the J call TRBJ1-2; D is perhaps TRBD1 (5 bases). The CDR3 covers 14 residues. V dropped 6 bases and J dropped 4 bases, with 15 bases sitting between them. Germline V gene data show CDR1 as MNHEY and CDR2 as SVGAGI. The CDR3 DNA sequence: TGTGCCAGCAGCGGTAGGGGAAGAGCCTATGGCTACACCTTC. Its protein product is CASSGRGRAYGYTF.

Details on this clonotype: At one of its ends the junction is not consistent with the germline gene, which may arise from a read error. The CDR3 nucleotides read TGTGCCAGCAGCTTACCGAACTTCTATGGCTACAACTTC. It codes for CASSLPNFYGYNF. The rearrangement uses TRBV11-2 and TRBJ1-2; D is undetermined. This CDR3 spans 13 amino acids. Germline lookup yields CDR1 SGHAT and CDR2 FQNNGV.

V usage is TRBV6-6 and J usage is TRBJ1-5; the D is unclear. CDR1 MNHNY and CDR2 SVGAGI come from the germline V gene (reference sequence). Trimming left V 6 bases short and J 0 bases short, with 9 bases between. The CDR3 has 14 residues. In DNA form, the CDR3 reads TGTGCCAGCAGGCCTTCCTATAGCAATCAGCCCCAGCATTTT. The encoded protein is CASRPSYSNQPQHF.

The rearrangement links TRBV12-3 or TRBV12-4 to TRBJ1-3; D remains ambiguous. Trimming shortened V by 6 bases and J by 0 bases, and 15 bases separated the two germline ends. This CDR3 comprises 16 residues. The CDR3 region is CASRPQLTPSGNTIYF. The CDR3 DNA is TGTGCCAGCAGGCCCCAACTAACTCCCTCTGGAAACACCATATATTTT.

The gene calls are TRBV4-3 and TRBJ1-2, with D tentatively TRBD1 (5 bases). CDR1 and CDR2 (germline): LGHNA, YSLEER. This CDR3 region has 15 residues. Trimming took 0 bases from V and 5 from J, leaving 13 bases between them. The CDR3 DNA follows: TGCGCCAGCAGCCAAGAAGCGGGGCTGGCGTATGGCTACACCTTC. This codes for CASSQEAGLAYGYTF.

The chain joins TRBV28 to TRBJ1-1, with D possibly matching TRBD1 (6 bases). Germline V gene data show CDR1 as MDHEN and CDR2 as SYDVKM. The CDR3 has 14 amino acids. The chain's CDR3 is CGSEGRGINTEAFF. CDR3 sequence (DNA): TGTGGTTCGGAGGGCAGGGGAATAAACACTGAAGCTTTCTTT.

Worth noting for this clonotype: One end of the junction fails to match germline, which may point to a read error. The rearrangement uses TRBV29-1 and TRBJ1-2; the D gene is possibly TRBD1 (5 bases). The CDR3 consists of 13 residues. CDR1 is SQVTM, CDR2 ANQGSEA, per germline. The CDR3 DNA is TGCAGCGTTGTAGAGCAGGGTTTCTATGGCTCCACCTTC. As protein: CSVVEQGFYGSTF. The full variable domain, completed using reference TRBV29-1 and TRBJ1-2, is SAVISQKPSRDICQRGTSLTIQCQVDSQVTMMFWYRQQPGQSLTLIATANQGSEATYESGFVIDKFPISRPNLTFSTLTVSNMSPEDSSIYLCSVVEQGFYGSTFGSGTRLTVV.

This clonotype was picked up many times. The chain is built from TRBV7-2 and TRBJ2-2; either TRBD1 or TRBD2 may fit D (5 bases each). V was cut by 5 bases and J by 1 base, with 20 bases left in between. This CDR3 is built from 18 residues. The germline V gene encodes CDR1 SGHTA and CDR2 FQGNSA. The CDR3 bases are TGTGCCAGCAGCAGAAAGGTCCTGGGACCGTTGAACACCGGGGAGCTGTTTTTT. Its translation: CASSRKVLGPLNTGELFF.

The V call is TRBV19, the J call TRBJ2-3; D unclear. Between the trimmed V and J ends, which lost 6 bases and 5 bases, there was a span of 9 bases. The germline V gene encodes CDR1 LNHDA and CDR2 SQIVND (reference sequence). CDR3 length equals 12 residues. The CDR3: CASSPGGDTQYF. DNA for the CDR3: TGTGCCAGTAGCCCGGGCGGAGATACGCAGTATTTT.

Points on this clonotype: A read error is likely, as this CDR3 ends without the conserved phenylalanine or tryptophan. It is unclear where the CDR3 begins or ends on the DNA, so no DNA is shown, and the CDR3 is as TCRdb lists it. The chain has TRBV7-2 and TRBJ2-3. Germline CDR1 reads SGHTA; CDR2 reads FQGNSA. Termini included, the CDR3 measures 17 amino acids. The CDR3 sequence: CASSLNRPRIYTETKYC.

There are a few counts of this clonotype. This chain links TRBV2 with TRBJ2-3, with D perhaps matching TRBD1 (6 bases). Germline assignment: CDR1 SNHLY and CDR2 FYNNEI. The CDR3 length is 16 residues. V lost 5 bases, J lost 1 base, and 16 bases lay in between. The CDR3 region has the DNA TGTGCCAGCAGTAAGGGTGGGACAATGGGCACAGATACGCAGTATTTT. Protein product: CASSKGGTMGTDTQYF.

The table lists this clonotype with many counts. The CDR3: CASSQDEGSRGNTEAFF. The CDR3 DNA follows: TGTGCCAGCAGCCAAGATGAGGGGTCCCGTGGCAACACTGAAGCTTTCTTT. The chain recombines TRBV4-2 with TRBJ1-1; D may be TRBD1 (5 bases). Germline V gives CDR1 LGHNA, CDR2 YNFKEQ. The length of the CDR3 is 17 residues. Between the trimmed V and J ends, which lost 0 bases and 2 bases, there was a span of 16 bases.

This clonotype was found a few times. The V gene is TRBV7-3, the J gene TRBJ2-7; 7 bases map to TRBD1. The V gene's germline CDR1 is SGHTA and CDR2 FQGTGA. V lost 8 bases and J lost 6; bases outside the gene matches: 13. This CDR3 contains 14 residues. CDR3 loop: CASRSTGQTLEQYF. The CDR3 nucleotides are TGTGCCAGCCGCTCCACGGGACAGACCCTCGAGCAGTACTTC.

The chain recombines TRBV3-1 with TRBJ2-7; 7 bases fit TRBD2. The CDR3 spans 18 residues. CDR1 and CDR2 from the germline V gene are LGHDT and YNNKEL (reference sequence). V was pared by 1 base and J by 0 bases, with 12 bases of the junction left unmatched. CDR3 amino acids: CASSQAYSRRGISYEQYF. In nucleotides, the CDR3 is TGTGCCAGCAGCCAAGCTTATTCGAGGCGGGGGATCTCCTACGAGCAGTACTTC.

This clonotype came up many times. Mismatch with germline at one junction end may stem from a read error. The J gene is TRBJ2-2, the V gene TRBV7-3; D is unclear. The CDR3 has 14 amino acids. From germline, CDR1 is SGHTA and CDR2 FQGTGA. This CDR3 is CASSRTVNSGELFF. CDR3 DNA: TGTGCCAGCAGCCGGACGGTGAACAGCGGGGAGCTGTTTTTT.

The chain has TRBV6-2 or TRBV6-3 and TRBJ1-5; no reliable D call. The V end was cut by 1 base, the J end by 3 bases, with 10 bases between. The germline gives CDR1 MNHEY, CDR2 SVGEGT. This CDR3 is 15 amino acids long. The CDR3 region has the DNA TGTGCCAGCAGTTACTTTAGCACGGTCAATCAGCCCCAGCATTTT. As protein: CASSYFSTVNQPQHF.

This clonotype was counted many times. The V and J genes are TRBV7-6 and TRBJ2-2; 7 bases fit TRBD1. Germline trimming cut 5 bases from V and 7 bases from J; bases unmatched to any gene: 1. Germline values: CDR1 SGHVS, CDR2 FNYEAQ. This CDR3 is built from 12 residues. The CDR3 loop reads CASSTGVGELFF. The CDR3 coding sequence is TGTGCCAGCAGCACAGGGGTCGGGGAGCTGTTTTTT.

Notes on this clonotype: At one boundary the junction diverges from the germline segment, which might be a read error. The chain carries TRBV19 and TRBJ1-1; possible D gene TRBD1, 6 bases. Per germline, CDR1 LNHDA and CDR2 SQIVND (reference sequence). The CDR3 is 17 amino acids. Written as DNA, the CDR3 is TGTGCCAGTAGGCCTGTAGGGGGGACCGGGAGGGACACTGAAGCTCTCTTT. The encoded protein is CASRPVGGTGRDTEALF.

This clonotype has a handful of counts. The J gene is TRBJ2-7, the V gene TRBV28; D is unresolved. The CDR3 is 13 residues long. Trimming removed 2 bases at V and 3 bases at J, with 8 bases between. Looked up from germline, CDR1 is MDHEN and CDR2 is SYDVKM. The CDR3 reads CASSLTSFYEQYF. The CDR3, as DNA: TGTGCCAGCAGTTTAACCAGCTTCTACGAGCAGTACTTC.

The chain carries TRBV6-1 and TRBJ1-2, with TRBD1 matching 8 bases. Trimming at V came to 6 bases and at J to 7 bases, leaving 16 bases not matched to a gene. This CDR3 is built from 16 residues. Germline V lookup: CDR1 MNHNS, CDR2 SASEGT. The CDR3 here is CASSLFWGQVPSGYTF. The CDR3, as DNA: TGTGCCAGCAGCCTGTTCTGGGGACAGGTCCCCTCTGGCTACACCTTC.

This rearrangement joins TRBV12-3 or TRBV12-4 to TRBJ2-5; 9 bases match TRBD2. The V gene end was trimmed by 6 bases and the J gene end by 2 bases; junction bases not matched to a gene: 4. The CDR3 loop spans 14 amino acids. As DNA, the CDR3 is TGTGCCAGCAGCAGACTAGCGGTACAAGAGACCCAGTACTTC. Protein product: CASSRLAVQETQYF.

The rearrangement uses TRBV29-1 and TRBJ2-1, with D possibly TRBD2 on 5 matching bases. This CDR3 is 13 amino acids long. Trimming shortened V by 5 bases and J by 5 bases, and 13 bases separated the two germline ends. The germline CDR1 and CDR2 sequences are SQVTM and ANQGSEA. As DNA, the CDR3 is TGCAGCGTTATGGGCGGGTTCGACAATGAGCAGTTCTTC. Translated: CSVMGGFDNEQFF.

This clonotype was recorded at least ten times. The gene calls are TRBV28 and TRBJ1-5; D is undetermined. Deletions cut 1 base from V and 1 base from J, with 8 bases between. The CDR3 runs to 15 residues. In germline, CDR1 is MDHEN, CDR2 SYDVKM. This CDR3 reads CASSLSLGSNQPQHF. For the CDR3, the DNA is TGTGCCAGCAGTTTATCCCTGGGGAGCAATCAGCCCCAGCATTTT.

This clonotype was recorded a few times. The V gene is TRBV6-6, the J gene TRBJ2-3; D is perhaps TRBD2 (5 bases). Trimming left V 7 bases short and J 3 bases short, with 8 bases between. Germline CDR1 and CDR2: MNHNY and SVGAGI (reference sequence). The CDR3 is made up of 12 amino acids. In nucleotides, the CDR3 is TGTGCCAGCACCTGGACTACAGATACGCAGTATTTT. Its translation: CASTWTTDTQYF.

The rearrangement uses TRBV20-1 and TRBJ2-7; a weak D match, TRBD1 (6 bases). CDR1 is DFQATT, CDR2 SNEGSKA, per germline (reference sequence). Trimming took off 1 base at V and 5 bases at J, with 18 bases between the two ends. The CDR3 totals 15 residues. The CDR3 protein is CSARVLGKGEDEQYF. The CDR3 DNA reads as TGCAGTGCTAGAGTCCTCGGTAAGGGGGAAGACGAGCAGTACTTC.

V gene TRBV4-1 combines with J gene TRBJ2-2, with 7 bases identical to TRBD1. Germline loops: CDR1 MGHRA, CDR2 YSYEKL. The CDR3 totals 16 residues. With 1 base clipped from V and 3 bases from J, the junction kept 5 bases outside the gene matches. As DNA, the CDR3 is TGCGCCAGCAGCCAAGTTAAGGGGGCGGACACCGGGGAGCTGTTTTTT. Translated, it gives CASSQVKGADTGELFF.

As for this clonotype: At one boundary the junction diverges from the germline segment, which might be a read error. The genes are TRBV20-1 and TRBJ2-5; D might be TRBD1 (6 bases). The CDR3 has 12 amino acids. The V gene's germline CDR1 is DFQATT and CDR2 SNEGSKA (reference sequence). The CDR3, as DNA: TGCAGTGCTAGAGACCAGGGGTGGACCCAGTATTTC. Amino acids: CSARDQGWTQYF.

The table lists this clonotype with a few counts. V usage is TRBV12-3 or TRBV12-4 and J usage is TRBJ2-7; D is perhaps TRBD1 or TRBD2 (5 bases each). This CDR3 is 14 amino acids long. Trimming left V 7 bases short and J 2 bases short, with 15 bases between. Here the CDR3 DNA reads TGTGCCAGCACGCTAGGGCAGGGAGCCTACGAGCAGTACTTC. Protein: CASTLGQGAYEQYF.

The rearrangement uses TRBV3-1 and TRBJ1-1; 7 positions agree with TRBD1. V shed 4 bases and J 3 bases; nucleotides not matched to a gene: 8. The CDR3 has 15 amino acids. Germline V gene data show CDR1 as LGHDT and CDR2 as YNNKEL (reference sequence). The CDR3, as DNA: TGTGCCAGCAGCCCCCGGCACAGGGGCTACACTGAAGCTTTCTTT. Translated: CASSPRHRGYTEAFF.

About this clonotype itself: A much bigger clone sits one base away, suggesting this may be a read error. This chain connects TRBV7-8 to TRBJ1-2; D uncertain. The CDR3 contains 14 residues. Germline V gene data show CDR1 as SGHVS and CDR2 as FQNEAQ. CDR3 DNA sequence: TGTGCCAGCAGCCCCTTCGGTAGTCACTATGGCTACAACTTC. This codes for CASSPFGSHYGYNF.

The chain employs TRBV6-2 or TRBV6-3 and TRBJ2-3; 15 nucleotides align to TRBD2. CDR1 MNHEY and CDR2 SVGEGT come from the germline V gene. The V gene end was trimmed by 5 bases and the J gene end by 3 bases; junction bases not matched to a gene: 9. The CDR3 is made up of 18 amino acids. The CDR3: CASSDLYGLAGGTDTQYF. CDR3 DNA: TGTGCCAGCAGTGACCTCTACGGACTAGCGGGGGGGACAGATACGCAGTATTTT.

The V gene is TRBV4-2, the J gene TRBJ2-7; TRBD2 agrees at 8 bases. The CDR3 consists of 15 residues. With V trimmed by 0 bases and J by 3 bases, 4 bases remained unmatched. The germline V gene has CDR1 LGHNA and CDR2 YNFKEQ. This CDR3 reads CASSQELAGGYEQYF. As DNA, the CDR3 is TGTGCCAGCAGCCAAGAGCTCGCGGGGGGCTACGAGCAGTACTTC.